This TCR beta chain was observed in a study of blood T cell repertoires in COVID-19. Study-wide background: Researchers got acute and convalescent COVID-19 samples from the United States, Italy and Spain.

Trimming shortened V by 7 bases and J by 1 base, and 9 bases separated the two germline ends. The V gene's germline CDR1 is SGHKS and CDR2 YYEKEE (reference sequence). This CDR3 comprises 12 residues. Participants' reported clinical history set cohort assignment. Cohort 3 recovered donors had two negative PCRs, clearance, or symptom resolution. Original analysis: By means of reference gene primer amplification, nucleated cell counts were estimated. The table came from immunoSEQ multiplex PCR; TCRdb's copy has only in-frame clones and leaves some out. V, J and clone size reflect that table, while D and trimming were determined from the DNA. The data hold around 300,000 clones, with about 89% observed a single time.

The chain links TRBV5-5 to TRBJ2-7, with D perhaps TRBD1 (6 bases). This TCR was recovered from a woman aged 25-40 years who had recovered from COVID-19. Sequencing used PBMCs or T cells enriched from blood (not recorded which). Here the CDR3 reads CASAQGSYEQYF. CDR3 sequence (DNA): TGTGCCAGCGCACAGGGTTCCTACGAGCAGTACTTC.